Shown below are 6 T cell receptor beta chains from a single sample sequenced in a study of cytomegalovirus exposure and HLA in healthy donors. PCR was performed using 60 Vbeta and 13 Jbeta primers. Only in-frame clones appear in the TCRdb table, and some are missing; sequencing was by immunoSEQ multiplex PCR. The repertoire includes under 200,000 clones, roughly 85% of them detected once, and under 1.5% sits in the top ten. Specimen: PBMCs. The receptors derive from a man under 40 in good health and CMV-seronegative.

The chain has TRBV5-1 and TRBJ2-6, with a possible D match to TRBD1 (6 bases). Germline V CDR1 and CDR2: SGHRS, YFSETQ. The CDR3 contains 15 residues. V gave up 4 bases and J gave up 3 bases, with 11 bases separating them. The chain's CDR3 is CASSPRGYGANVLTF. The CDR3 DNA follows: TGCGCCAGCAGCCCCAGGGGTTATGGGGCCAACGTCCTGACTTTC.

This rearrangement joins TRBV28 to TRBJ2-1; the match to TRBD2 covers 12 bases. This CDR3 is built from 15 residues. Germline CDR1 and CDR2: MDHEN and SYDVKM. Unmatched junction bases numbered 5, after V lost 5 bases and J lost 6 bases. This CDR3 is CASSRTSGIPNEQFF. The CDR3 nucleotides read TGTGCCAGCAGTCGGACTAGCGGGATCCCCAATGAGCAGTTCTTC. The whole variable domain, filled in from reference TRBV28 and TRBJ2-1, reads DVKVTQSSRYLVKRTGEKVFLECVQDMDHENMFWYRQDPGLGLRLIYFSYDVKMKEKGDIPEGYSVSREKKERFSLILESASTNQTSMYLCASSRTSGIPNEQFFGPGTRLTVL.

This chain joins TRBV18 and TRBJ2-5; the match to TRBD1 covers 7 bases. This CDR3 has 16 amino acids. J gave up 1 base and V 3 bases, and 8 bases lay outside the gene matches. Germline values: CDR1 KGHSH, CDR2 LQKENI. The CDR3 loop is CASSPPRGLTQETQYF. The CDR3 region has the DNA TGTGCCAGCTCACCTCCTAGGGGGCTAACCCAAGAGACCCAGTACTTC.

The chain links TRBV28 to TRBJ1-5, with a weak D call TRBD1 (5 bases). The germline V and J ends were trimmed by 7 bases and 4 bases, with 17 bases remaining between them. CDR3 length: 15 amino acids. Germline CDR1 reads MDHEN; CDR2 reads SYDVKM. DNA of the CDR3: TGTGCCAGCACCACGGAGGGACGGTTAAATCAGCCCCAGCATTTT. Its protein is CASTTEGRLNQPQHF.

The rearrangement links TRBV5-4 to TRBJ2-1; 10 bases match TRBD2. Germline trimming cut 2 bases from V and 8 bases from J; bases unmatched to any gene: 7. Germline V gene lookup returns CDR1 SGHNT and CDR2 YYREEE (reference sequence). The CDR3 extends over 15 amino acids. This CDR3 is CASSFRSSGSYEQFF. As DNA, the CDR3 is TGTGCCAGCAGCTTCCGCTCTAGCGGGAGCTATGAGCAGTTCTTC.

J is TRBJ1-5 and V is TRBV28, with D possibly TRBD1 on 5 matching bases. Trimming cost V 6 bases and J 1 base, with 13 bases left between them. This CDR3 is 15 amino acids long. Germline V CDR1 and CDR2: MDHEN, SYDVKM. The CDR3 sequence is CASSKGAASNQPQHF. In nucleotides, the CDR3 is TGTGCCAGCAGCAAAGGGGCCGCCAGCAATCAGCCCCAGCATTTT.